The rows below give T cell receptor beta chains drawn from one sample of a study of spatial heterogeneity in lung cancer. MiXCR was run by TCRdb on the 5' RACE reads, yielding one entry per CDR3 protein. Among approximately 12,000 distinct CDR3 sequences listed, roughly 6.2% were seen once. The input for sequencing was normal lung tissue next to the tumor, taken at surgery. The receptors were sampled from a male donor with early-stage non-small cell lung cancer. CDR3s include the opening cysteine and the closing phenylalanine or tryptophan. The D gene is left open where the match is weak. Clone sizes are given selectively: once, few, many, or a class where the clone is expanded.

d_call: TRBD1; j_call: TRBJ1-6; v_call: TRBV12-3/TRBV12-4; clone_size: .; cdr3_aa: CASSPETGGALQNSPLHF; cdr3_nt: TGTGCCAGCAGTCCCGAGACAGGGGGCGCTTTACAGAATTCACCCCTCCACTTT
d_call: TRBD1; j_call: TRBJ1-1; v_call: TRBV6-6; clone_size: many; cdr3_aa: CASSYSTGVTSEAFF; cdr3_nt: TGTGCCAGCAGTTACTCTACAGGGGTGACGAGTGAAGCTTTCTTT
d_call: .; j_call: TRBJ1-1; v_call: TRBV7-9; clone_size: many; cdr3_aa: CASSSVDGHAEAFF; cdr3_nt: TGTGCCAGCAGCAGTGTAGATGGACACGCTGAAGCTTTCTTT
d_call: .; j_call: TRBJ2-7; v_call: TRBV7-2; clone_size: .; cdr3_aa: CASSLGPGTEQYF; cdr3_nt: TGTGCCAGCAGCTTAGGGCCGGGAACCGAGCAGTACTTC
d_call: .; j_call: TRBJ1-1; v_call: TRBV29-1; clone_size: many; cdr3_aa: CSVHGPGPQAFF; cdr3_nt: TGCAGCGTTCATGGTCCCGGCCCCCAAGCTTTCTTT
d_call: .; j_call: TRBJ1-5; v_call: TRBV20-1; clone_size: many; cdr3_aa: CSARAGNQPQHF; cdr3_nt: TGCAGTGCTAGAGCTGGGAATCAGCCCCAGCATTTT
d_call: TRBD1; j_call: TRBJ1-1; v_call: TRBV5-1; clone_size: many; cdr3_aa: CASSLRQGAVTATEAFF; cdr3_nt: TGCGCCAGCAGCTTGAGGCAGGGGGCGGTTACCGCCACTGAAGCTTTCTTT
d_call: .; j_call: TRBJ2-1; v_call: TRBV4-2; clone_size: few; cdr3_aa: CASSQAGVQAAGNEQFF; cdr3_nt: TGTGCCAGCAGCCAAGCGGGTGTGCAGGCGGCGGGTAATGAGCAGTTCTTC
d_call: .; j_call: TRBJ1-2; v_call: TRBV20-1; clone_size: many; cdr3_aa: CSAKAPGGYGYTF; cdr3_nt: TGTAGTGCTAAGGCACCCGGGGGCTATGGCTACACCTTC
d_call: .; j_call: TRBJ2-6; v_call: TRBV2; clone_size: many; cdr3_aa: CASSEYEGSGANVLTF; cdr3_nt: TGTGCCAGCAGTGAATATGAGGGCTCTGGGGCCAACGTCCTGACTTTC
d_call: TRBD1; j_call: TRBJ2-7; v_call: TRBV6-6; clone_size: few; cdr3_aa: CASSYSRQGARGEQYF; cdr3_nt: TGTGCCAGCAGTTACTCCCGACAGGGGGCGCGTGGCGAGCAGTACTTC
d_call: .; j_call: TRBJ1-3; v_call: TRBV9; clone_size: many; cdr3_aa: CASSVGNSGNTIYF; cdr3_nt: TGTGCCAGCAGCGTAGGCAACTCTGGAAACACCATATATTTT
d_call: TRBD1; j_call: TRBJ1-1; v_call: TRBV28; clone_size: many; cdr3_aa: CASSFLLRGRGTEAFF; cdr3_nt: TGTGCCAGCAGTTTTCTCCTCAGGGGGCGCGGCACTGAAGCTTTCTTT
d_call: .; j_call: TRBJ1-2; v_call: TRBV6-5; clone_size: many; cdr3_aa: CASSYSIVFGYTF; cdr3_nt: TGTGCCAGCAGTTACTCGATTGTATTTGGCTACACCTTC
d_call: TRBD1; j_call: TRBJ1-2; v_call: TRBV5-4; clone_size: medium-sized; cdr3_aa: CASSPDRGHGYTF; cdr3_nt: TGTGCCAGCAGCCCGGACAGGGGGCATGGCTACACCTTC
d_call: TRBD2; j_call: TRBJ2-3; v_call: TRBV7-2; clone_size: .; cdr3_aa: CASSSSGRDVDTQYF; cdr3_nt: TGTGCCAGCAGCTCTAGCGGGAGGGACGTAGATACGCAGTATTTT
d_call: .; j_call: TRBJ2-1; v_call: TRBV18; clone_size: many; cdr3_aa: CASSPPTGSTQFF; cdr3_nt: TGTGCCAGCTCACCACCTACGGGGTCAACCCAGTTCTTC
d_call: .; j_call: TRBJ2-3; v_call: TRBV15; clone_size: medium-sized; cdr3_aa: CATSSGITQYF; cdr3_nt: TGTGCCACCAGCAGCGGGATAACGCAGTATTTT
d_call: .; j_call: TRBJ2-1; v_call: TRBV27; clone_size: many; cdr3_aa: CASSLTGPSYNEQFF; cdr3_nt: TGTGCCAGCAGTTTAACTGGCCCCTCCTACAATGAGCAGTTCTTC
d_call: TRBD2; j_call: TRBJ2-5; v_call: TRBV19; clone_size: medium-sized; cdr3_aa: CATAKLTSGEETQYF; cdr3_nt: TGTGCCACCGCGAAGCTCACTAGCGGAGAAGAGACCCAGTACTTC
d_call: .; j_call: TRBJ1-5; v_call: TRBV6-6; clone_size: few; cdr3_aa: CASSYGSRTNQPQHF; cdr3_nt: TGTGCCAGCAGTTACGGGTCCCGGACAAATCAGCCCCAGCATTTT
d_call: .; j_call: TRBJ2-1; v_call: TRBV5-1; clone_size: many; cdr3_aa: CASSLDGNEQFF; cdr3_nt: TGCGCCAGCTCACTAGACGGCAATGAGCAGTTCTTC
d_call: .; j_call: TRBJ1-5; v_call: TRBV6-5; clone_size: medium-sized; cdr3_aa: CASSYGDPGAGQPQHF; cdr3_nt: TGTGCCAGCAGTTACGGGGACCCGGGTGCGGGGCAGCCCCAGCATTTT
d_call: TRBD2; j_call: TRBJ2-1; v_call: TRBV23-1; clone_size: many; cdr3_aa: CASIKTSGRAYNEQFF; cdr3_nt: TGCGCCAGCATCAAGACTAGCGGGAGGGCATACAATGAGCAGTTCTTC
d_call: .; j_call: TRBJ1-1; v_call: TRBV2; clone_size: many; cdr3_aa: CASSYQTVNTEAFF; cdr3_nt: TGTGCCAGCAGCTATCAGACGGTGAACACTGAAGCTTTCTTT
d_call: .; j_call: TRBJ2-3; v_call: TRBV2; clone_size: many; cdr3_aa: CASSGWASSTDTQYF; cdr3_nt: TGTGCCAGCAGTGGATGGGCGTCTAGCACAGATACGCAGTATTTT
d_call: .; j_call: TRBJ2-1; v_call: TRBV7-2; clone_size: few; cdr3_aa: CASSFPSNEQFF; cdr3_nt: TGTGCCAGCAGCTTCCCTAGCAATGAGCAGTTCTTC
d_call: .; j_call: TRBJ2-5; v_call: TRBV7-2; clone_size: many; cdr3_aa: CASSLTPNIGETQYF; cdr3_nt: TGTGCCAGCAGCTTAACGCCCAACATTGGAGAGACCCAGTACTTC
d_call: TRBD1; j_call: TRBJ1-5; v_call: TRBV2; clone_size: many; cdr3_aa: CASTGGILSNQPQHF; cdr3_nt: TGTGCCAGCACAGGGGGCATACTTAGCAATCAGCCCCAGCATTTT
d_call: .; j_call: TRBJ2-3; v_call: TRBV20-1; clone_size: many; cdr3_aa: CSAPSPYGMNTQYF; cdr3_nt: TGCAGTGCCCCTTCTCCTTACGGCATGAATACGCAGTATTTT
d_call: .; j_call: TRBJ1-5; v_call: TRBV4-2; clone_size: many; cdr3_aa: CASSRGGNQPQHF; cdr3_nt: TGTGCCAGCAGCCGGGGGGGGAATCAGCCCCAGCATTTT
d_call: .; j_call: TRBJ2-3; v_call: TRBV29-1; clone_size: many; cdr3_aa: CSVVGQGRDTQYF; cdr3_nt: TGCAGCGTTGTTGGCCAGGGGAGAGATACGCAGTATTTT
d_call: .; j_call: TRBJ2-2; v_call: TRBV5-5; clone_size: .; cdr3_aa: CASTPYLNTGELFF; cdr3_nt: TGTGCCAGCACCCCGTATCTGAACACCGGGGAGCTGTTTTTT
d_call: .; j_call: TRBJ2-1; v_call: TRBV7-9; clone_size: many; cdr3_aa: CASSRDRIFRNEQFF; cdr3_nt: TGTGCCAGCAGCCGAGACAGGATATTCCGGAATGAGCAGTTCTTC
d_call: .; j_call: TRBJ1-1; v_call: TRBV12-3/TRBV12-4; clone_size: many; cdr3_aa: CASIKSGGYTEAFF; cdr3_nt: TGTGCCAGCATTAAATCCGGAGGGTACACTGAAGCTTTCTTT
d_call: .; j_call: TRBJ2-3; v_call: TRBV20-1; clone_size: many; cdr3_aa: CSASGWGTQYF; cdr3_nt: TGCAGTGCTAGCGGGTGGGGTACGCAGTATTTT
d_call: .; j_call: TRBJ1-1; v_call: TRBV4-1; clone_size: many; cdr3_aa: CASSPVLNTEAFF; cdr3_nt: TGCGCCAGCAGCCCGGTCCTAAACACTGAAGCTTTCTTT
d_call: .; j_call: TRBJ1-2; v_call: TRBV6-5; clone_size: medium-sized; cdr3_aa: CASIPRGNINYGYTF; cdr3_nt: TGTGCCAGCATCCCCCGTGGAAACATAAACTATGGCTACACCTTC
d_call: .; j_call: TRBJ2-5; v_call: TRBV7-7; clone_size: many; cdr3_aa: CASSLTIAEQETQYF; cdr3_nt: TGTGCTAGCAGCTTAACGATTGCGGAACAAGAGACCCAGTACTTC
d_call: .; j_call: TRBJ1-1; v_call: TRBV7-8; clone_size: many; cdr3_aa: CASSLQGGNTEAFF; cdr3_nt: TGTGCCAGCAGCCTACAGGGAGGGAACACTGAAGCTTTCTTT
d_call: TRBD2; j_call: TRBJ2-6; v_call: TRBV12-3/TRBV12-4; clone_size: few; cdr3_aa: CASSTTSGRAWANVLTF; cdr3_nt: TGTGCCAGCAGTACGACTAGCGGGAGGGCATGGGCCAACGTCCTGACTTTC
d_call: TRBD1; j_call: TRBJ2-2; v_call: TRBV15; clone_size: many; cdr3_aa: CATSRDQGAGTGELFF; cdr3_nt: TGTGCCACCAGCAGAGATCAGGGGGCGGGCACCGGGGAGCTGTTTTTT
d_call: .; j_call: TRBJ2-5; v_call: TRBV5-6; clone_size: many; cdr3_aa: CASSFSGSQETQYF; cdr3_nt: TGTGCCAGCAGCTTTAGCGGATCCCAAGAGACCCAGTACTTC
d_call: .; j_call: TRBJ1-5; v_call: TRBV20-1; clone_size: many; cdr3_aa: CSAKPDSNQPQHF; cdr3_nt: TGCAGTGCTAAGCCAGATAGCAATCAGCCCCAGCATTTT
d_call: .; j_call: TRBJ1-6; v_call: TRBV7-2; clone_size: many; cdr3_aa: CASSLLGDSPLHF; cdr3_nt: TGTGCCAGCAGCTTACTCGGGGACTCACCCCTCCACTTT
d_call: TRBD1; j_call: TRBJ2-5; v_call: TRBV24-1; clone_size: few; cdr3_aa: CATSETQGRETQYF; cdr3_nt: TGTGCCACCAGTGAAACACAGGGGAGAGAGACCCAGTACTTC
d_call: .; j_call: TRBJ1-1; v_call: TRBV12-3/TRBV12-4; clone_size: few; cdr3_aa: CASKLSIANTEAFF; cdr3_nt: TGTGCCAGCAAGTTATCAATAGCGAACACTGAAGCTTTCTTT
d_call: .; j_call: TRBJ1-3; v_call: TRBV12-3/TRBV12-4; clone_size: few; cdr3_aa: CASSLTSGNTIYF; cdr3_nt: TGTGCCAGCAGTCTTACCTCTGGAAACACCATATATTTT
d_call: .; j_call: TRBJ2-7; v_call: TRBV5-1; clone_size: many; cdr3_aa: CASSLIAPNEQYF; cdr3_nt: TGCGCCAGCAGCTTGATAGCGCCTAACGAGCAGTACTTC
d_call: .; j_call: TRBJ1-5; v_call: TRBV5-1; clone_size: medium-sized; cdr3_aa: CASSLDQGTQPQHF; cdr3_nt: TGCGCCAGCAGCTTGGATCAGGGAACTCAGCCCCAGCATTTT
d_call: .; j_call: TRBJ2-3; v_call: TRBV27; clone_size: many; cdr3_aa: CASSLQYLTDTQYF; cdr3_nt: TGTGCCAGCAGTTTACAGTACCTCACAGATACGCAGTATTTT
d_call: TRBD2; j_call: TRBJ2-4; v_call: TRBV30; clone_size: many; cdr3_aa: CAWMVGGTKNIQYF; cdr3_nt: TGTGCCTGGATGGTCGGGGGGACTAAAAACATTCAGTACTTC
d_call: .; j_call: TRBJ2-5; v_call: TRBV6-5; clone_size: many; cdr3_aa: CASSYGREYQETQYF; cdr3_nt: TGTGCCAGCAGTTACGGTAGGGAGTATCAAGAGACCCAGTACTTC
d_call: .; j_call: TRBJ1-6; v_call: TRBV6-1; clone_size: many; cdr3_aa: CASSEGDSANSPLHF; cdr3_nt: TGTGCCAGCAGTGAAGGCGACAGCGCTAATTCACCCCTCCACTTT
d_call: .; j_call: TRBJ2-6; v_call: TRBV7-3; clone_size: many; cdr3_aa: CASSFGLPSGANVLTF; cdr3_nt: TGTGCCAGCAGCTTTGGTCTTCCCTCTGGGGCCAACGTCCTGACTTTC
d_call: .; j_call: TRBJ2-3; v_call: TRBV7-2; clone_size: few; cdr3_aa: CASSLFILTTDTQYF; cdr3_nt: TGTGCCAGCAGCTTATTCATCCTCACCACAGATACGCAGTATTTT
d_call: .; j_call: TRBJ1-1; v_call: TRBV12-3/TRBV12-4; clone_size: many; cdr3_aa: CASSGTPLGEAFF; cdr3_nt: TGTGCCAGCAGTGGGACACCCTTGGGGGAAGCTTTCTTT
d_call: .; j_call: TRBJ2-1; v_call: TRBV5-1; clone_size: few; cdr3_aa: CASSLDVVLGEQFF; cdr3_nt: TGCGCCAGCAGCTTGGATGTCGTGCTTGGTGAGCAGTTCTTC
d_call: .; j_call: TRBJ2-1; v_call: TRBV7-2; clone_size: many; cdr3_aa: CASSLGPSRDNEQFF; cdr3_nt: TGTGCCAGCAGCTTAGGGCCCTCGAGGGACAATGAGCAGTTCTTC
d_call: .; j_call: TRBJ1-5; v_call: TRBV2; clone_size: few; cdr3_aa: CASSEIRPDYSNQPQHF; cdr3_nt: TGTGCCAGCAGTGAGATAAGGCCCGATTACAGCAATCAGCCCCAGCATTTT